This T cell receptor beta chain was observed in a study of T-cell reconstitution after alpha-beta-depleted transplantation in children. The study's findings and limits: Where alpha-beta T cells came from about two months after transplant was reportedly several hundred expanded graft clones. T-cell numbers and diversity one year post-transplant derived largely from freshly generated T cells.

Germline-derived CDR1 and CDR2 are SGHTA and FQGNSA. The CDR3 extends over 17 amino acids. V was trimmed by 4 bases and J by 11 bases, leaving 29 bases between them. Preparation of the TCRbeta library used unique molecular identifiers. TCRdb reprocessed the PCR reads via MiXCR and lists one record per CDR3 protein. The data show more than 200,000 distinct CDR3 sequences, about 23% seen once. This clonotype showed up many times. Its specificity is unknown. This receptor was taken from a girl aged 2 to 10 with Fanconi anemia, due to receive a stem cell transplant. The chain combines TRBV7-2 with TRBJ1-2, with D tentatively TRBD1 (5 bases). The sequences come from PBMCs, collected before TCRalphabeta/CD19-depleted stem cell transplant. CDR3 in amino acids: CASSYGGVRRRNLRYTF. The CDR3 nucleotides read TGTGCCAGCAGCTACGGGGGGGTTCGTCGTAGGAATCTTCGGTACACCTTC. The full variable domain, completed using reference TRBV7-2 and TRBJ1-2, is GAGVSQSPSNKVTEKGKDVELRCDPISGHTALYWYRQSLGQGLEFLIYFQGNSAPDKSGLPSDRFSAERTGGSVSTLTIQRTQQEDSAVYLCASSYGGVRRRNLRYTFGSGTRLTVV.